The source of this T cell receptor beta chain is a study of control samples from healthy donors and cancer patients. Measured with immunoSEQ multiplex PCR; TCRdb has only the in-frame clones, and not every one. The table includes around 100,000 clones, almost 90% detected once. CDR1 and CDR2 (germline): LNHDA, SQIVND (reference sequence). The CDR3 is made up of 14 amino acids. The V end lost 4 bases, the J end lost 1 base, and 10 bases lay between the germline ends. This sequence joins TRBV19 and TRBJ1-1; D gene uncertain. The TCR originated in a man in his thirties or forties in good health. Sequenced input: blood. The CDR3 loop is CASSTRTENTEAFF. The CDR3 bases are TGTGCCAGTAGTACCCGGACGGAGAACACTGAAGCTTTCTTT.